Listed here are 17 T cell receptor beta chains from one sample, sequenced in a study of T-cell reconstitution after alpha-beta-depleted transplantation in children. It was with unique molecular identifiers that the TCRbeta library was prepared. TCRdb itself ran the PCR reads through MiXCR, one entry per CDR3 protein. The sample has hundreds of thousands of distinct CDR3 sequences, around an eighth seen once; the top ten hold around 5.6%. The input for sequencing was PBMCs from the stem cell graft donor, taken from the stem cell graft. The receptors shown here come from a human donor who donated a stem cell graft to a child with combined immunodeficiency.

This chain uses TRBV27 with TRBJ1-2, with 10 bases matching TRBD1. This CDR3 region has 14 residues. Germline CDR1 MNHEY, CDR2 SMNVEV (reference sequence). V was clipped by 0 bases and J by 7 bases; unmatched bases: 2. DNA of the CDR3: TGTGCCAGCAGTTTATCGGGACAGGGGCTTGGCTACACCTTC. It codes for CASSLSGQGLGYTF.

The table lists this clonotype with many counts. The rearrangement joins TRBV20-1 to TRBJ2-1; the D gene is possibly TRBD2 (6 bases). The CDR3 is 12 residues long. From germline, CDR1 is DFQATT and CDR2 SNEGSKA (reference sequence). The V and J ends lost 3 bases and 4 bases respectively, with 7 bases between them. This CDR3 reads CSASRGYNEQFF. CDR3 sequence (DNA): TGCAGTGCTAGTCGGGGGTACAATGAGCAGTTCTTC.

The V gene is TRBV5-1, the J gene TRBJ2-5; 9 bases agree with TRBD2. The ends lost 2 bases at V and 2 bases at J; junction bases unmatched: 7. Per the germline V gene, CDR1 is SGHRS and CDR2 is YFSETQ. The CDR3 consists of 16 residues. In nucleotides, the CDR3 is TGCGCCAGCAGCTTTGCCAGCGGGGGGACTCAAGAGACCCAGTACTTC. This translates into CASSFASGGTQETQYF.

This chain links TRBV20-1 with TRBJ2-5, with 8 bases that match TRBD2. This CDR3 contains 14 residues. The V gene end was trimmed by 1 base and the J gene end by 5 bases; junction bases not matched to a gene: 6. From germline, CDR1 is DFQATT and CDR2 SNEGSKA (reference sequence). CDR3 region: CSARVGRAGETQYF. The CDR3 DNA follows: TGCAGTGCTAGAGTCGGGAGGGCCGGTGAGACCCAGTACTTC.

This clonotype was observed a few times. V and J are TRBV20-1 and TRBJ2-1; 13 bases align to TRBD2. This CDR3 has 15 amino acids. Trimming removed 4 bases from V and 8 bases from J; junction bases left unmatched: 8. CDR1 and CDR2 from the germline V gene are DFQATT and SNEGSKA (reference sequence). The CDR3 nucleotides are TGCAGTGCTACCCTTGGGACTAGCGGGAACGATGAGCAGTTCTTC. Residues: CSATLGTSGNDEQFF.

This clonotype was counted only a few times. The V call is TRBV14, the J call TRBJ1-1, with a weak D call TRBD1 (5 bases). Germline CDR1 and CDR2: SGHDN and FVKESK. The CDR3 contains 17 residues. The germline V and J ends were trimmed by 4 bases and 0 bases, with 18 bases remaining between them. The CDR3 region is CASSRAMGPQMNTEAFF. The CDR3 coding sequence is TGTGCCAGCAGCCGCGCAATGGGACCACAGATGAACACTGAAGCTTTCTTT.

This clonotype was detected ten times or more. This rearrangement joins TRBV12-3 or TRBV12-4 to TRBJ2-5, with D possibly being TRBD1 (5 bases). This CDR3 has 13 amino acids. The V end lost 5 bases, the J end lost 5 bases, and 12 bases lay between the germline ends. The CDR3 here is CASSVRVVETQYF. The CDR3 coding sequence is TGTGCCAGCAGTGTCAGGGTCGTTGAGACCCAGTACTTC.

This rearrangement joins TRBV7-9 to TRBJ2-3, with 9 bases fitting TRBD1. The germline V gene has CDR1 SEHNR and CDR2 FQNEAQ (reference sequence). The ends lost 0 bases at V and 6 bases at J; junction bases unmatched: 7. The CDR3 spans 16 residues. The CDR3 reads CASSLAWTGASDTQYF. CDR3 nucleotide sequence: TGTGCCAGCAGCTTAGCGTGGACAGGGGCATCTGATACGCAGTATTTT.

The table lists this clonotype with a few counts. The chain employs TRBV7-2 and TRBJ2-2; unclear D gene. Between the trimmed V and J ends, which lost 5 bases and 2 bases, there was a span of 9 bases. Looked up from germline, CDR1 is SGHTA and CDR2 is FQGNSA. This CDR3 spans 14 amino acids. CDR3 sequence reads: CASSTGSNTGELFF. In DNA form, the CDR3 reads TGTGCCAGCAGCACCGGAAGCAACACCGGGGAGCTGTTTTTT. Drawing the rest from reference TRBV7-2 and TRBJ2-2, the complete variable domain is GAGVSQSPSNKVTEKGKDVELRCDPISGHTALYWYRQSLGQGLEFLIYFQGNSAPDKSGLPSDRFSAERTGGSVSTLTIQRTQQEDSAVYLCASSTGSNTGELFFGEGSRLTVL.

The chain employs TRBV12-3 or TRBV12-4 and TRBJ2-1, with 13 bases matching TRBD2. The CDR3 has 15 residues. Trimming at V came to 8 bases and at J to 6 bases, leaving 7 bases not matched to a gene. CDR3 amino acids: CASGPRLAGGNEQFF. The CDR3 nucleotides read TGTGCCAGCGGGCCCCGACTAGCGGGAGGCAATGAGCAGTTCTTC.

This clonotype was counted at least ten times. The V and J genes are TRBV10-3 and TRBJ2-7, with D maybe TRBD1 (5 bases). The CDR3 totals 13 residues. Germline loops: CDR1 ENHRY, CDR2 SYGVKD. Trimming cost V 3 bases and J 7 bases, with 13 bases left between them. This chain's CDR3 is CAISDLRSGEQYF. The CDR3 DNA follows: TGTGCCATCAGTGATCTCAGGTCAGGGGAGCAGTACTTC.

In its sample, this clonotype is medium-sized (0.01 to 0.1%). The chain recombines TRBV12-3 or TRBV12-4 with TRBJ1-2; D is uncertain. There are 16 residues in the CDR3. V dropped 3 bases and J dropped 2 bases, with 16 bases sitting between them. The CDR3 sequence is CASSFRYPPENYGYTF. CDR3 bases: TGTGCCAGCAGTTTTAGGTATCCCCCGGAAAACTATGGCTACACCTTC.

V is TRBV4-1 and J is TRBJ2-4, with 12 bases aligning to TRBD2. This CDR3 region has 17 residues. The V gene's germline CDR1 is MGHRA and CDR2 YSYEKL. J gave up 9 bases and V 4 bases, and 13 bases lay outside the gene matches. The CDR3 nucleotides are TGCGCCAGCAGCCGAAATCCGACTAGCGGGAGTGCGGTCATTCAGTACTTC. It encodes CASSRNPTSGSAVIQYF.

The chain employs TRBV7-8 and TRBJ2-6; either TRBD1 or TRBD2 may fit D (5 bases each). Trimming shortened V by 1 base and J by 0 bases, and 13 bases separated the two germline ends. This CDR3 contains 18 residues. CDR1 and CDR2 (germline): SGHVS, FQNEAQ. The chain's CDR3 is CASSLVPGRASGANVLTF. CDR3 sequence (DNA): TGTGCCAGCAGCTTAGTCCCGGGACGTGCCTCTGGGGCCAACGTCCTGACTTTC.

This clonotype showed up many times. The chain has TRBV5-1 and TRBJ2-1, with 10 positions matching TRBD2. CDR1 and CDR2 from the germline V gene are SGHRS and YFSETQ. CDR3 length equals 14 residues. The J segment lost 7 bases and the V segment lost 2 bases, leaving 3 bases of the junction unmatched. CDR3 nucleotides: TGCGCCAGCAGCTTATCTAGCGGGGGTAATGAGCAGTTCTTC. Protein product: CASSLSSGGNEQFF.

There are many counts of this clonotype. This chain links TRBV7-2 with TRBJ1-1; D is unclear. The V and J ends lost 6 bases and 1 base respectively, with 9 bases between them. The length of the CDR3 is 13 residues. The germline gives CDR1 SGHTA, CDR2 FQGNSA. CDR3 DNA: TGTGCCAGCAGTCACGACCGGAACACTGAAGCTTTCTTT. This codes for CASSHDRNTEAFF. The variable domain in full, with the rest retrieved from reference TRBV7-2 and TRBJ1-1, is GAGVSQSPSNKVTEKGKDVELRCDPISGHTALYWYRQSLGQGLEFLIYFQGNSAPDKSGLPSDRFSAERTGGSVSTLTIQRTQQEDSAVYLCASSHDRNTEAFFGQGTRLTVV.

The chain joins TRBV20-1 to TRBJ2-7, with a weak D call TRBD2 (5 bases). Germline loops: CDR1 DFQATT, CDR2 SNEGSKA (reference sequence). Trimming took off 3 bases at V and 2 bases at J, with 14 bases between the two ends. The CDR3 is made up of 14 amino acids. The CDR3 bases are TGCAGTGCTAGTGGAAGGCCGGGAACCTACGAGCAGTACTTC. The encoded protein is CSASGRPGTYEQYF.